The 7 T cell receptor beta chains reported below all come from one sample, sequenced in a study of blood T cells in healthy people across ages. The use of a sample-barcoded 5' primer and a J-beta primer mix characterized a second PCR of roughly 7 to 12 cycles. A single record per CDR3 protein comes from TCRdb applying MiXCR to the 5' RACE reads. The sample consists of fewer than 2,000,000 distinct CDR3 sequences, around 36% of them appearing once. Sequenced sample: blood. The receptor source for this set is a woman in her 30s in good health.

This chain joins TRBV28 and TRBJ2-1, with D possibly TRBD1 on 6 matching bases. Germline lookup yields CDR1 MDHEN and CDR2 SYDVKM. The CDR3 is made up of 12 amino acids. Trimming stripped 8 bases from V and 7 bases from J, with 12 bases between. The CDR3 loop is CASQWGRNEQFF. The CDR3 region has the DNA TGTGCCAGCCAGTGGGGGCGGAATGAGCAGTTCTTC.

The gene calls are TRBV20-1 and TRBJ2-7; D remains unclear. V lost 5 bases and J lost 3, with 11 bases in between. The germline CDR1 and CDR2 sequences are DFQATT and SNEGSKA (reference sequence). This CDR3 region has 12 residues. The CDR3: CSASRPDYEQYF. The CDR3 DNA reads as TGCAGTGCTTCTAGGCCGGACTACGAGCAGTACTTC.

The genes are TRBV28 and TRBJ2-2; D assignment may be TRBD1 or TRBD2 (7 bases each). In germline, CDR1 is MDHEN, CDR2 SYDVKM. The CDR3 is 16 residues long. Trimming took 6 bases from V and 3 from J, leaving 17 bases between them. CDR3 region: CASSSGGAPDTGELFF. The CDR3, as DNA: TGTGCCAGCAGCTCAGGGGGGGCGCCGGACACCGGGGAGCTGTTTTTT.

DNA for the CDR3: TGTGCCAGCAGAGCCCCGACAGGGGGCAATGGCTACACCTTC. As protein: CASRAPTGGNGYTF. V usage is TRBV27 and J usage is TRBJ1-2; the match to TRBD1 covers 10 bases. The CDR3 has 14 amino acids. CDR1 is MNHEY, CDR2 SMNVEV, per germline (reference sequence). The V gene end was trimmed by 6 bases and the J gene end by 6 bases; junction bases not matched to a gene: 7.

V gene TRBV28 combines with J gene TRBJ1-5; a weak D match, TRBD1 (6 bases). CDR3 length equals 16 residues. Germline CDR1 reads MDHEN; CDR2 reads SYDVKM. V lost 6 bases, J lost 3 bases, and 18 bases lay in between. The CDR3 nucleotides are TGTGCCAGCAGATCACCGACAGGCCGGACCAATCAGCCCCAGCATTTT. Protein sequence: CASRSPTGRTNQPQHF.

This clonotype was detected a few times. The rearrangement joins TRBV6-1 to TRBJ1-2, with 12 bases that match TRBD1. This CDR3 has 15 residues. V was pared by 3 bases and J by 4 bases, with 3 bases of the junction left unmatched. The germline gives CDR1 MNHNS, CDR2 SASEGT. The CDR3 here is CASSEGQGAGYGYTF. The CDR3, as DNA: TGTGCCAGCAGTGAGGGACAGGGGGCAGGCTATGGCTACACCTTC.

Details on this clonotype: The junction departs from the called germline gene at one end, perhaps through a read error. The CDR3 loop is CAGSLKGGADTQYF. The CDR3 region has the DNA TGTGCCGGCAGCTTAAAAGGGGGGGCGGATACGCAGTATTTT. The rearrangement uses TRBV7-3 and TRBJ2-3, with D possibly TRBD2 on 7 matching bases. Germline CDR1 is SGHTA and CDR2 is FQGTGA. The CDR3 has 14 amino acids.